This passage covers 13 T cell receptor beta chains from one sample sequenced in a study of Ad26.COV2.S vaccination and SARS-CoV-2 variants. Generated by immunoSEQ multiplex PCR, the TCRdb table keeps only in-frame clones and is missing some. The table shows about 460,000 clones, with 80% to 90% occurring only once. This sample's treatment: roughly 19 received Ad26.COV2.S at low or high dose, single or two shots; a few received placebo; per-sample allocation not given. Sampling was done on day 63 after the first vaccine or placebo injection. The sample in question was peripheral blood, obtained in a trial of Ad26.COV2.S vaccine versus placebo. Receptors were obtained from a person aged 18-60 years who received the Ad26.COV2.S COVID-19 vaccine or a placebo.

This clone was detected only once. CDR3 sequence: CASAVGGAYGYTF. The CDR3 DNA follows: TGTGCCAGTGCAGTAGGAGGAGCTTATGGCTACACCTTC. The genes are TRBV25-1 and TRBJ1-2; no clear D gene. The CDR3 totals 13 residues. The germline gives CDR1 MGHDK, CDR2 SYGVNS. V shed 9 bases and J shed 5 bases, with 16 bases lying between them.

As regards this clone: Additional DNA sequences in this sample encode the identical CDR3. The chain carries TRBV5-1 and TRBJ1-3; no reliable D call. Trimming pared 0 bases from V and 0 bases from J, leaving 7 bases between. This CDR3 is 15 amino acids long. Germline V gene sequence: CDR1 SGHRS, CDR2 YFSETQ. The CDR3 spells CASSLGSNSGNTIYF. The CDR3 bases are TGCGCCAGCAGCTTGGGGAGTAACTCTGGAAACACCATATATTTT.

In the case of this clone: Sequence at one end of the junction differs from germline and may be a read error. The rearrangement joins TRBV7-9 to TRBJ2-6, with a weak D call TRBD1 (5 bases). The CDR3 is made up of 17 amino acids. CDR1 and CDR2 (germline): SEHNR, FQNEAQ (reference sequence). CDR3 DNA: TGTGCCAGCAAGATAGGCAGGGCAAACTCTGGGGCCAACGTCCCGACTTTC. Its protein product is CASKIGRANSGANVPTF.

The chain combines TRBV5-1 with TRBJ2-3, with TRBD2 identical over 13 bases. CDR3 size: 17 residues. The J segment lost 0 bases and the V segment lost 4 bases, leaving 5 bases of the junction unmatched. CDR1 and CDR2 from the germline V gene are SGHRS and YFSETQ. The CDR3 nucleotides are TGCGCCAGCAGCCCGGGACTAGCGGGACTCAGCACAGATACGCAGTATTTT. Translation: CASSPGLAGLSTDTQYF.

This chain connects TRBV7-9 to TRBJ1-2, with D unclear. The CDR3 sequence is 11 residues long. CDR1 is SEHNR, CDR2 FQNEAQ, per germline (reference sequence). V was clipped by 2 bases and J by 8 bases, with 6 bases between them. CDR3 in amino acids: CASSLMQGYTF. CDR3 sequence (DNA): TGTGCCAGCAGCTTAATGCAGGGCTACACCTTC.

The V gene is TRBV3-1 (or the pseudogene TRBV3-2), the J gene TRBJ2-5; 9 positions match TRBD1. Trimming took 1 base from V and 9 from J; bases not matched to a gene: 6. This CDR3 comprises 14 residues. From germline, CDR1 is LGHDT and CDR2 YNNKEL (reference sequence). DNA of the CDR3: TGTGCCAGCAGCCAAGTCGGACAGGGGATGGCCCAGTACTTC. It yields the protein CASSQVGQGMAQYF.

This chain's CDR3 is CSVVLGVDGEQYF. In DNA, the CDR3 is TGCAGCGTTGTCCTCGGGGTCGATGGCGAGCAGTACTTC. This chain connects TRBV29-1 to TRBJ2-7, with a tentative D call TRBD2 (5 bases). The CDR3 is 13 residues long. Trimming removed 4 bases from V and 6 bases from J, with 16 bases in between. The germline V gene has CDR1 SQVTM and CDR2 ANQGSEA.

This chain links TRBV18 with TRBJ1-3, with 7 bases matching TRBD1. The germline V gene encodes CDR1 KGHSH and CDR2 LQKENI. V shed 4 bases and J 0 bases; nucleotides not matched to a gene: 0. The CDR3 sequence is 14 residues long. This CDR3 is CASSRQGSGNTIYF. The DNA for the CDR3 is TGTGCCAGCTCACGACAGGGCTCTGGAAACACCATATATTTT. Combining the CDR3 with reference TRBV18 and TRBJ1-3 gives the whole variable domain NAGVMQNPRHLVRRRGQEARLRCSPMKGHSHVYWYRQLPEEGLKFMVYLQKENIIDESGMPKERFSAEFPKEGPSILRIQQVVRGDSAAYFCASSRQGSGNTIYFGEGSWLTVV.

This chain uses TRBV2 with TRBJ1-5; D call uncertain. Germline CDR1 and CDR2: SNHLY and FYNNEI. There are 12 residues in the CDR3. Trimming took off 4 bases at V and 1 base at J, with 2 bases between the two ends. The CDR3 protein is CASSGSNQPQHF. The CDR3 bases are TGTGCCAGCAGTGGAAGCAATCAGCCCCAGCATTTT.

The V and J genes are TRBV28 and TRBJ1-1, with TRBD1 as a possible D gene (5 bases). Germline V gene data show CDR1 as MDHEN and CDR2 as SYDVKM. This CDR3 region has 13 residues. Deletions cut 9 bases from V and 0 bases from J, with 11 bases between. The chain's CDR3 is CASYRIMNTEAFF. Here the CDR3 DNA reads TGTGCCAGTTACAGGATCATGAACACTGAAGCTTTCTTT.

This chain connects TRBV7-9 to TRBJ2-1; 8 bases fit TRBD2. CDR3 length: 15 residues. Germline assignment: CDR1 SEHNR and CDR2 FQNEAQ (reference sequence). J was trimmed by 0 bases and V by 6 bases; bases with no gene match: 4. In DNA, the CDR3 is TGTGCCAGCAGGCCAAGCGGGAGCTCCTACAATGAGCAGTTCTTC. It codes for CASRPSGSSYNEQFF.

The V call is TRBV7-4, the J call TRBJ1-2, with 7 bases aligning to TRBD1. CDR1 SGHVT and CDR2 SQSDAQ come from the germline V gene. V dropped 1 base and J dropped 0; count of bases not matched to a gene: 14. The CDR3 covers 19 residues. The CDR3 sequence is CASSLDSGTVDRTNYGYTF. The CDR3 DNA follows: TGTGCCAGCAGCTTAGACTCCGGGACAGTGGACCGTACTAACTATGGCTACACCTTC.

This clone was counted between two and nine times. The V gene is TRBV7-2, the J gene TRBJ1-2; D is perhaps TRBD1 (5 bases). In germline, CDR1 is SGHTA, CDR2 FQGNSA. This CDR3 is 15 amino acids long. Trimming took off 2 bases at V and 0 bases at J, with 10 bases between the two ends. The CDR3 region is CASSLMGLANYGYTF. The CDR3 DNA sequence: TGTGCCAGCAGCTTAATGGGGCTGGCTAACTATGGCTACACCTTC. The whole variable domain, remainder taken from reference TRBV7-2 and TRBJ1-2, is GAGVSQSPSNKVTEKGKDVELRCDPISGHTALYWYRQSLGQGLEFLIYFQGNSAPDKSGLPSDRFSAERTGGSVSTLTIQRTQQEDSAVYLCASSLMGLANYGYTFGSGTRLTVV.